Each of the 26 T cell receptor beta chains below was sequenced from the same sample in a study of blood T cell repertoires in COVID-19. The protocol was immunoSEQ multiplex PCR, while the TCRdb copy is restricted to in-frame clones and leaves out a portion. The sample shows around 160,000 clones, 65% to 85% of them seen only once. Specimen: peripheral blood. The receptors derive from a woman at least 80 years old with acute or convalescent COVID-19.

CDR3 protein: CASSLIQGSYGYTF. The CDR3 bases are TGTGCCAGCAGTTTGATACAGGGTAGCTATGGCTACACCTTC. This sequence joins TRBV28 and TRBJ1-2; D possibly corresponds to TRBD1 (6 bases). Trimming pared 3 bases from V and 4 bases from J, leaving 12 bases between. From germline, CDR1 is MDHEN and CDR2 SYDVKM. The CDR3 has 14 amino acids.

The gene calls are TRBV29-1 and TRBJ2-5; D remains unclear. Deletions cut 3 bases from V and 7 bases from J, with 15 bases between. The CDR3 is made up of 13 amino acids. The germline V gene has CDR1 SQVTM and CDR2 ANQGSEA. This CDR3 is CSVDPATSGTQYF. CDR3 in DNA: TGCAGCGTTGATCCAGCGACCTCGGGGACCCAGTACTTC.

The chain combines TRBV29-1 with TRBJ1-2; 7 nucleotides agree with TRBD1. The V gene's germline CDR1 is SQVTM and CDR2 ANQGSEA. Trimming cost V 5 bases and J 3 bases; bases outside gene matches: 3. The CDR3 is 12 residues long. The CDR3 sequence is CSVRDRDYGYTF. The CDR3 DNA reads as TGCAGCGTTCGGGACAGAGACTATGGCTACACCTTC.

This clone was seen a handful of times. The V gene is TRBV3-1 (or the pseudogene TRBV3-2), the J gene TRBJ2-1, with TRBD1 identical over 8 bases. This CDR3 is built from 16 residues. Germline trimming cut 2 bases from V and 2 bases from J; bases unmatched to any gene: 5. The germline gives CDR1 LGHDT, CDR2 YNNKEL (reference sequence). The CDR3 protein is CASSQITGGTYNEQFF. The DNA of the CDR3 is TGTGCCAGCAGCCAAATAACAGGGGGAACCTACAATGAGCAGTTCTTC.

V usage is TRBV5-8 and J usage is TRBJ2-5, with D hard to call. The CDR3 has 12 amino acids. With 2 bases removed from V and 2 bases from J, the gap between germline ends came to 4 bases. Per germline, CDR1 SGHTS and CDR2 YDEGEE. The CDR3: CASSFHQETQYF. The DNA of the CDR3 is TGTGCCAGCAGCTTCCATCAAGAGACCCAGTACTTC.

This chain joins TRBV7-9 and TRBJ1-1, with TRBD1 as a possible D gene (6 bases). V lost 0 bases, J lost 3 bases, and 14 bases lay in between. The germline gives CDR1 SEHNR, CDR2 FQNEAQ (reference sequence). The CDR3 is made up of 16 amino acids. The CDR3 is CASSLAAGAPDTEAFF. The CDR3 coding sequence is TGTGCCAGCAGCTTAGCGGCAGGGGCCCCGGACACTGAAGCTTTCTTT.

This clone was recorded only once. This chain joins TRBV28 and TRBJ1-5, with D perhaps TRBD1 (5 bases). The CDR3 is 14 amino acids. With 7 bases removed from V and 1 base from J, the gap between germline ends came to 11 bases. Germline V lookup: CDR1 MDHEN, CDR2 SYDVKM. CDR3 sequence (DNA): TGTGCCAGCAATTGGGGGGGGAGCAATCAGCCCCAGCATTTT. Its translation: CASNWGGSNQPQHF.

The rearrangement joins TRBV21-1 to TRBJ2-7; the table's D call, TRBD2, has no DNA check behind it. TRBV21-1 is described as a pseudogene. The CDR3 is 12 amino acids. Written as DNA, the CDR3 is TGTGCCAGCAGCAAGCTAGCGGTCGGAAAGTACTTC. Translating it yields CASSKLAVGKYF.

This clone was detected once. The V and J genes are TRBV4-1 and TRBJ2-7, with 8 bases matching TRBD1. The junction had 13 bases not matched to a gene; V was cut back by 3 bases and J by 6 bases. Germline assignment: CDR1 MGHRA and CDR2 YSYEKL. CDR3 size: 16 residues. The CDR3 is CASSQDRALHRAEQYF. CDR3 nucleotide sequence: TGCGCCAGCAGCCAGGACAGGGCCCTACACCGGGCCGAGCAGTACTTC.

The chain combines TRBV19 with TRBJ1-2; D is ambiguous. CDR1 and CDR2 from the germline V gene are LNHDA and SQIVND (reference sequence). Trimming shortened V by 6 bases and J by 3 bases, and 14 bases separated the two germline ends. The CDR3 covers 14 residues. This chain's CDR3 is CASRVSLRYYGYTF. The CDR3, as DNA: TGTGCCAGTAGAGTCAGCTTGAGGTACTATGGCTACACCTTC.

This clone appeared once. This rearrangement joins TRBV3-1 (or the pseudogene TRBV3-2) to TRBJ1-5; unclear D gene. Germline V gives CDR1 LGHDT, CDR2 YNNKEL (reference sequence). The CDR3 covers 14 residues. Trimming stripped 1 base from V and 0 bases from J, with 4 bases between. The CDR3 loop reads CASSQGHSNQPQHF. The CDR3 DNA reads as TGTGCCAGCAGCCAAGGACATAGCAATCAGCCCCAGCATTTT.

This chain links TRBV7-6 with TRBJ2-5, with TRBD2 matching over 8 bases. Germline assignment: CDR1 SGHVS and CDR2 FNYEAQ. Trimming took 4 bases from V and 5 from J; bases not matched to a gene: 12. This CDR3 is built from 16 residues. The CDR3 coding sequence is TGTGCCAGCAGCTCAGCGCCGGGTAGCGGGGTCGAGACCCAGTACTTC. As protein: CASSSAPGSGVETQYF.

This clone was recorded once. The chain links TRBV5-5 to TRBJ2-7; D is ambiguous. V lost 0 bases and J 4 bases, leaving 8 bases between the germline ends. The CDR3 consists of 13 residues. Per the germline V gene, CDR1 is SGHKS and CDR2 is YYEKEE (reference sequence). The CDR3 loop is CASSLEATYEQYF. CDR3 DNA sequence: TGTGCCAGCAGCTTGGAAGCCACTTACGAGCAGTACTTC.

The chain couples TRBV5-1 to TRBJ1-1; TRBD1 agrees at 8 bases. This CDR3 has 16 residues. Germline V gene data show CDR1 as SGHRS and CDR2 as YFSETQ. V dropped 4 bases and J dropped 3; count of bases not matched to a gene: 11. In DNA, the CDR3 is TGCGCCAGCAGCCCCGGACAGGGAGCTGAGTACACTGAAGCTTTCTTT. Its protein product is CASSPGQGAEYTEAFF.

V is TRBV6-5 and J is TRBJ1-1, with D perhaps matching TRBD1 (6 bases). With 7 bases removed from V and 8 bases from J, the gap between germline ends came to 11 bases. CDR3 length equals 11 residues. In germline, CDR1 is MNHEY, CDR2 SVGAGI. The CDR3 DNA sequence: TGTGCCAGCACCAAGGGGGGGGAAGCTTTCTTT. Translation gives CASTKGGEAFF.

This rearrangement joins TRBV2 to TRBJ2-7; 8 bases agree with TRBD2. V was clipped by 7 bases and J by 2 bases; unmatched bases: 7. In germline, CDR1 is SNHLY, CDR2 FYNNEI. CDR3 length: 14 residues. The CDR3 DNA sequence: TGTGCCAGCACCAAAGGGACTAGGACCTACGAGCAGTACTTC. Amino acids: CASTKGTRTYEQYF.

The chain links TRBV21-1 to TRBJ1-5. TRBV21-1 is described as a pseudogene. CDR3 length equals 16 residues. Here the CDR3 reads CASSKYGEKIVWPQHF. The CDR3 DNA reads TGTGCCAGCAGCAAATACGGGGAAAAGATCGTTTGGCCCCAGCATTTT.

This chain links TRBV2 with TRBJ2-7; TRBD1 matches at 11 bases. Trimming at V came to 8 bases and at J to 2 bases, leaving 8 bases not matched to a gene. The germline V gene encodes CDR1 SNHLY and CDR2 FYNNEI. CDR3 length: 15 residues. DNA of the CDR3: TGTGCCAGCGAGGCGACGGGACAGGGGGCCTACGAGCAGTACTTC. It codes for CASEATGQGAYEQYF.

The chain recombines TRBV15 with TRBJ1-3; a weak D match, TRBD1 (6 bases). The germline V gene encodes CDR1 LNHNV and CDR2 YYDKDF (reference sequence). The CDR3 contains 16 residues. V was shortened by 8 bases and J by 4 bases, with 21 bases between the two germline ends. CDR3 coding DNA: TGTGCCACCCGAAACCCAGGGCAGGGGTTGGGAAACACCATATATTTT. Translating gives CATRNPGQGLGNTIYF.

The gene calls are TRBV30 and TRBJ1-5; 7 bases map to TRBD1. Losses at the gene ends were 5 bases for V and 4 bases for J; bases not matched to a gene: 5. CDR3 length: 13 amino acids. Germline V gene lookup returns CDR1 GTSNPN and CDR2 SVGIG (reference sequence). Written as DNA, the CDR3 is TGTGCCTGGGCGGGACAGCCGAATCAGCCCCAGCATTTT. Translating it yields CAWAGQPNQPQHF.

This clone has more than one count but fewer than ten. The V and J genes are TRBV6-5 and TRBJ1-1, with 8 bases matching TRBD1. Germline V gene data show CDR1 as MNHEY and CDR2 as SVGAGI. The junction had 4 bases not matched to a gene; V was cut back by 4 bases and J by 3 bases. This CDR3 region has 14 residues. The CDR3: CASSWSGQDTEAFF. Written as DNA, the CDR3 is TGTGCCAGCAGTTGGTCGGGACAGGACACTGAAGCTTTCTTT.

This rearrangement joins TRBV4-1 to TRBJ1-4; D may be TRBD1 (6 bases). The CDR3 spans 16 residues. V shed 0 bases and J shed 7 bases, with 15 bases lying between them. Germline V gene sequence: CDR1 MGHRA, CDR2 YSYEKL. CDR3 nucleotide sequence: TGCGCCAGCAGCCAAGATTCAGGGGAATATCGTGAAAAACTGTTTTTT. This codes for CASSQDSGEYREKLFF.

The J gene is TRBJ2-2, the V gene TRBV5-4, with TRBD2 as a possible D gene (5 bases). CDR1 is SGHNT, CDR2 YYREEE, per germline (reference sequence). The ends were cut back, 4 bases at V and 2 bases at J, with 9 bases in the middle. CDR3 size: 14 residues. Here the CDR3 reads CASSVDFNTGELFF. CDR3 coding DNA: TGTGCCAGCAGCGTGGACTTTAACACCGGGGAGCTGTTTTTT.

J is TRBJ1-4 and V is TRBV12-5; 10 bases agree with TRBD1. Germline V CDR1 and CDR2: LGHNT, FRNRAP. The CDR3 is 14 residues long. Germline trimming cut 5 bases from V and 6 bases from J; bases unmatched to any gene: 3. Here the CDR3 DNA reads TGTGCTAGTGGTCTCGGACAGGGGGATGAAAAACTGTTTTTT. Its protein is CASGLGQGDEKLFF.

V is TRBV6-6 and J is TRBJ2-5, with TRBD2 matching 10 bases. The CDR3 has 16 amino acids. CDR1 MNHNY and CDR2 SVGAGI come from the germline V gene (reference sequence). The V segment lost 0 bases and the J segment 4 bases; nucleotides outside the gene matches: 5. The CDR3 sequence is CASSYSKRGGRETQYF. The CDR3 nucleotides read TGTGCCAGCAGTTACTCGAAGCGGGGGGGCCGAGAGACCCAGTACTTC.

The gene calls are TRBV4-1 and TRBJ2-6; possibly TRBD1 for D (5 bases). Per germline, CDR1 MGHRA and CDR2 YSYEKL. This CDR3 spans 17 amino acids. V was clipped by 4 bases and J by 4 bases, with 17 bases between them. The CDR3 DNA sequence: TGCGCCAGCAGCCTCCAAACAGGCCCTTTGGGGGCCAACGTCCTGACTTTC. Residues: CASSLQTGPLGANVLTF.